The clone carrying this T cell receptor (beta chain) was found a few times. Its antigen remains unknown. These data come from a study of cytomegalovirus exposure and HLA in healthy donors. Primers: 60 Vbeta forward and 13 Jbeta reverse. Profiled with immunoSEQ multiplex PCR; TCRdb holds only in-frame clones, not every one. Altogether roughly 97,000 clones are present, approximately 70% being singletons, with the ten largest covering 3.5% to 4.5%. V was clipped by 5 bases and J by 6 bases, with 13 bases between them. Germline loops: CDR1 SEHNR, CDR2 FQNEAQ (reference sequence). The CDR3 length is 13 residues. The study, taken as a whole, reports: Earlier results showed most TCR beta V segments being productive about 90% or about 30% of the time. When the data were analyzed later, several of the most significant clusters appeared to be linked to common viral pathogens. Near-uniform donor sequencing depth was presumed by presence/absence analyses. 15,000 to 20,000 TCR beta sequences were associated with HLA alleles at 0.05 false discovery rate in a later analysis.

The chain couples TRBV7-9 to TRBJ1-2; D gene uncertain. The sequenced material came from PBMCs. This TCR was sampled from a middle-aged man in good health and CMV-seronegative. The chain's CDR3 is CASSPDYGHGYTF. DNA for the CDR3: TGTGCCAGCAGCCCCGACTACGGGCATGGCTACACCTTC. The complete variable domain, with remaining parts taken from reference TRBV7-9 and TRBJ1-2, reads DTGVSQNPRHKITKRGQNVTFRCDPISEHNRLYWYRQTLGQGPEFLTYFQNEAQLEKSRLLSDRFSAERPKGSFSTLEIQRTEQGDSAMYLCASSPDYGHGYTFGSGTRLTVV.